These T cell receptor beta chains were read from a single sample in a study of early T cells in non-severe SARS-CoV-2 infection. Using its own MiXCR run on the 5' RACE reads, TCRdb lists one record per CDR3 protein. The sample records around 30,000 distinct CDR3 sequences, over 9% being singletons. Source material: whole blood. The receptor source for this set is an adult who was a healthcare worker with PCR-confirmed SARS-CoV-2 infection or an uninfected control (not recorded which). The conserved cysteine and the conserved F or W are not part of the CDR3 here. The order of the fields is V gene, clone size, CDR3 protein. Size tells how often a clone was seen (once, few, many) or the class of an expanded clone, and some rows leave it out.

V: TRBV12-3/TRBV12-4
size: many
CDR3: ASRPAGGHYGYT

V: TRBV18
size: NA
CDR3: ASSPPDREDEQY

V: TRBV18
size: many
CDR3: ASSPLPGEEQY

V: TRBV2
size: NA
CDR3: ASSLISGTDTQY

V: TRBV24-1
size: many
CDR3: ATSDPGVTEAF

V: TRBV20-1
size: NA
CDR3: SARPLGSYT

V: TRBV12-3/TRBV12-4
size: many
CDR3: ASSLGPTYEQY

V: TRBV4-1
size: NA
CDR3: ASSRDRDEQF

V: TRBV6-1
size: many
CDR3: ASIQGASYNEQF

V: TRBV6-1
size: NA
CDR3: ASSEAGQTPLH

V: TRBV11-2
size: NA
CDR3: ASSLGPMNTGELF

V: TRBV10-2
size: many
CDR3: ASRLPGQGNTGELF

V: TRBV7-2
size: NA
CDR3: ASSPQGQGGNGYT

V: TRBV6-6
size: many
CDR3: ASRYIDGNTIY

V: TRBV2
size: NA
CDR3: ASSWEKSSYNEQF

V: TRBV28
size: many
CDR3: ASSWTNTEAF

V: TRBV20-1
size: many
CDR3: SAQPRGGARTDTQY

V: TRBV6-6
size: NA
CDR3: ASSPRTGTSTDTQY

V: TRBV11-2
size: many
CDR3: ASSSGQGRVNTEAF

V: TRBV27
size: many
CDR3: ASRTTGGNQPQH

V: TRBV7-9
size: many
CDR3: ASSSQGGGEKLF

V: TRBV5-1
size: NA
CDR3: ASSLGSVSNEKLF

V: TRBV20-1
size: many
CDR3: SARVPGGNTEAF

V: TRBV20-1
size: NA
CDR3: SAKKPATNEKLL

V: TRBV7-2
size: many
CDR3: ASSLVQGVDEQY